This paragraph covers one TCR beta chain sequence. This sample was taken from a study of cytomegalovirus exposure and HLA in healthy donors. This CDR3 is 13 amino acids long. With 1 base removed from V and 0 bases from J, the gap between germline ends came to 4 bases. Germline lookup yields CDR1 MGHRA and CDR2 YSYEKL. PCR used 60 Vbeta primers and 13 Jbeta primers. The method was immunoSEQ multiplex PCR; TCRdb's version includes in-frame clones alone and lacks a portion of them. The table includes about 130,000 clones, around 86% detected once. Sequenced input: PBMCs. The chain couples TRBV4-1 to TRBJ2-7, with D hard to call. The clonotype comes from a woman between 50 and 59 years old in good health and CMV-seropositive. The DNA for the CDR3 is TGCGCCAGCAGCCAAGGTATCTCCTACGAGCAGTACTTC. Translated: CASSQGISYEQYF.